The 23 T cell receptor beta chains below were found in one sample sequenced in a study of T cell clonality in common variable immunodeficiency (dated by TCRdb to between 2015 and 2017). The library was produced with the immunoSEQ multiplex PCR assay. In TCRdb, the immuneACCESS table is reduced to in-frame sequences with V and J assigned. These tables do not hold every clone; where another copy was compared, an unresolved V gene accounts for under half, and the others remain unexplained. The table shows some 13,000 clones here, with no singletons. The ten largest make up more than 5.5% of the sample. Broader findings and caveats from the paper: CVID TCRbeta sequences reportedly showed fewer deletions and N-nucleotide insertions and lacked highly modified clones with 13 or more V deletions.

No antigens are known for them. Sequencing was done on a sample of peripheral blood mononuclear cells. All receptors derive from a human donor with common variable immunodeficiency.

A note on this clone: One end of the junction is discordant with germline, which a read error may explain. The part of the CDR3 DNA that was read is TGTGCCAGTAGACCGGGACAGGGGGCGAACTCCGGGGAG. As protein: CASRPGQGANSGE. The whole CDR3 sequence reads CASRPGQGANSGELFF. The chain employs TRBV19 and TRBJ2-2; 12 bases align to TRBD1. The observed sequence ends 3 residues before the CDR3 terminus, with the missing tail filled in from the germline J gene. The V gene's germline CDR1 is LNHDA and CDR2 SQIVND (reference sequence). This CDR3 comprises 16 residues.

This clone appeared a few times. The read stops 3 residues short of the end of the CDR3; the missing end is completed from the germline J gene. V gene TRBV11-1 combines with J gene TRBJ2-5; tentatively, D is TRBD2 (6 bases). The germline V and J ends were trimmed by 1 base and 5 bases, with 11 bases remaining between them. This CDR3 is built from 14 residues. From germline, CDR1 is SGHAT and CDR2 FQDESV (reference sequence). The sequenced CDR3 bases are TGTGCCAGCAGCTTAGGCTCGAGCGGGGAGACC. It yields the protein CASSLGSSGET. The full CDR3 protein reads CASSLGSSGETQYF.

This clone has at least ten counts. The read ends 3 residues before the CDR3 terminus; that terminus is restored from the germline J gene. V gene TRBV6-2 or TRBV6-3 combines with J gene TRBJ2-7, with D unresolved. The V gene's germline CDR1 is MNHEY and CDR2 SVGEGT. V was cut by 7 bases and J by 2 bases, with 9 bases left in between. The CDR3 contains 12 residues. This CDR3 is CASNRATYEQYF. CDR3 bases read: TGTGCCAGCAATAGGGCCACCTACGAG.

This clone was recorded a few times. The CDR3 DNA, read in part, is TGTGCCAGCAGCTTAAGAGGATCCGGGGGAACTGAA. The encoded protein is CASSLRGSGGTE. The full-length CDR3 reads as CASSLRGSGGTEAFF. The chain recombines TRBV7-3 with TRBJ1-1, with D perhaps TRBD1 (5 bases). The read comes to an end 3 residues before the CDR3 does, leaving the germline J gene to fill in the end. V was cut by 1 base and J by 5 bases, with 14 bases left in between. The germline V gene encodes CDR1 SGHTA and CDR2 FQGTGA. The CDR3 has 15 amino acids.

As regards this clone: The read terminates 3 residues ahead of where the CDR3 ends, so the germline J gene completes it. The chain links TRBV20-1 to TRBJ2-5; D uncertain. CDR1 is DFQATT and CDR2 is SNEGSKA in the germline V gene (reference sequence). V lost 5 bases and J lost 5, with 12 bases in between. The CDR3 runs 12 residues. The covered CDR3 bases are TGCAGTGCTTCCCCCTCTTCGGAGACC. Translation: CSASPSSET. The whole CDR3 sequence is CSASPSSETQYF.

This clone was detected a few times. Read sequence stops 3 residues before the CDR3 end, and the germline J gene provides the missing end. V is TRBV2 and J is TRBJ1-6, with TRBD1 matching 8 bases. The CDR3 spans 17 residues. V trimming: 6 bases; J trimming: 0 bases; junction bases outside the gene matches: 7. Per the germline V gene, CDR1 is SNHLY and CDR2 is FYNNEI. The DNA read from the CDR3 is TGTGCCAGCAGGAGCGACAGGGGCGGCTCCTATAATTCACCC. Translating it yields CASRSDRGGSYNSP. The full CDR3 protein reads CASRSDRGGSYNSPLHF.

With respect to this clone: Coverage ceases 3 residues before the CDR3 finishes, and the germline J gene fills in the end. The J gene is TRBJ2-3, the V gene TRBV30, with TRBD1 matching 7 bases. Germline trimming cut 5 bases from V and 2 bases from J; bases unmatched to any gene: 4. Germline CDR1 is GTSNPN and CDR2 is SVGIG (reference sequence). CDR3 length: 13 residues. The CDR3 region is CAWSGQDTDTQYF. Incomplete CDR3 DNA: TGTGCCTGGTCCGGACAGGACACAGATACG.

This clone was observed a handful of times. The CDR3 end lies 3 residues beyond the end of the read and is filled in from the germline J gene. The chain employs TRBV2 and TRBJ2-3; TRBD2 might be the D (5 bases). V lost 7 bases and J 2 bases, leaving 7 bases between the germline ends. CDR3 length: 12 amino acids. From germline, CDR1 is SNHLY and CDR2 FYNNEI. The sequenced part of the CDR3 DNA is TGTGCCAGCACACTAGACACAGATACG. Translating gives CASTLDTDT. The full CDR3 protein reads CASTLDTDTQYF.

The CDR3 loop reads CASSTRTGAGNQPQHF. CDR3 bases read: TGTGCCAGCTCAACTCGGACAGGGGCAGGCAATCAGCCC. The chain couples TRBV18 to TRBJ1-5, with 9 nucleotides matching TRBD1. Read coverage stops 3 residues before the CDR3 terminus; the germline J gene supplies the remainder. The V and J ends lost 5 bases and 2 bases, in that order; junction bases with no gene match: 7. Germline assignment: CDR1 KGHSH and CDR2 LQKENI. The CDR3 length is 16 residues.

This clone was counted between two and nine times. The CDR3 is cut off 3 residues early in the read; its end comes from the germline J gene. The rearrangement links TRBV29-1 to TRBJ2-5, with D possibly being TRBD2 (6 bases). The V end lost 6 bases, the J end lost 4 bases, and 6 bases lay between the germline ends. Looked up from germline, CDR1 is SQVTM and CDR2 is ANQGSEA. The CDR3 totals 10 residues. CDR3 sequence reads: CSVGGETQYF. Partial CDR3 DNA: TGCAGCGTCGGGGGAGAGACC.

This clone was observed a handful of times. The read falls 3 residues short of the CDR3 end, and the missing part is taken from the germline J gene. This chain connects TRBV5-6 to TRBJ2-7; TRBD2 matches 9 bases. CDR3 size: 15 residues. Losses at the gene ends were 1 base for V and 3 bases for J; bases not matched to a gene: 5. Germline CDR1 is SGHDT and CDR2 is YYEEEE. The CDR3 is CASSLRRLAVYEQYF. Incomplete CDR3 DNA: TGTGCCAGCAGCTTGCGTAGACTAGCGGTCTACGAG.

On this clone itself: The CDR3 goes on 3 residues after the read ends, and that part is filled in from the germline J gene. The chain recombines TRBV30 with TRBJ1-5; TRBD1 is a possible D gene (6 bases). The length of the CDR3 is 13 residues. The germline gives CDR1 GTSNPN, CDR2 SVGIG (reference sequence). Trimming left V 0 bases short and J 8 bases short, with 11 bases between. The CDR3 loop is CAWSVLRGEPQHF. Incomplete CDR3 DNA: TGTGCCTGGAGTGTACTCAGGGGTGAGCCC.

This clone was counted between two and nine times. Coverage ceases 3 residues before the CDR3 finishes, and the germline J gene fills in the end. V gene TRBV11-2 combines with J gene TRBJ2-5, with 7 positions matching TRBD2. Trimming took 1 base from V and 4 from J; bases not matched to a gene: 6. The CDR3 has 15 residues. Germline V lookup: CDR1 SGHAT, CDR2 FQNNGV. This CDR3 reads CASSLVAAGVETQYF. Incomplete CDR3 DNA: TGTGCCAGCAGCTTAGTAGCGGCGGGGGTAGAGACC.

The sample holds a few counts of this clone. Read sequence stops 3 residues before the CDR3 end, and the germline J gene provides the missing end. This chain connects TRBV2 to TRBJ2-1, with a possible D match to TRBD1 (6 bases). Trimming shortened V by 6 bases and J by 8 bases, and 11 bases separated the two germline ends. The CDR3 extends over 12 amino acids. CDR1 SNHLY and CDR2 FYNNEI come from the germline V gene. The sequenced CDR3 bases are TGTGCCAGCAGAGCACAGGGCGATGAG. It specifies CASRAQGDE. The whole CDR3 is CASRAQGDEQFF.

This clone was observed a handful of times. The DNA ends 3 residues before the CDR3 does, and the rest of the CDR3 is filled in from the germline J gene. The chain has TRBV6-2 or TRBV6-3 and TRBJ1-5, with D perhaps matching TRBD1 (5 bases). Germline CDR1 MNHEY, CDR2 SVGEGT. This CDR3 has 14 amino acids. Deletions cut 2 bases from V and 9 bases from J, with 14 bases between. The sequenced part of the CDR3 DNA is TGTGCCAGCAGTTACGGGCAGGGTTTGGGGCCC. It specifies CASSYGQGLGP. The full CDR3 protein reads CASSYGQGLGPQHF.

This clone was counted only a few times. The read ends 3 residues shy of where the CDR3 ends; the end is completed using the germline J gene. The rearrangement joins TRBV7-9 to TRBJ1-1; 7 bases map to TRBD1. V dropped 1 base and J dropped 7; count of bases not matched to a gene: 0. Germline CDR1 and CDR2: SEHNR and FQNEAQ (reference sequence). The length of the CDR3 is 12 residues. CDR3 loop: CASSLDRGEAFF. The CDR3 DNA, read in part, is TGTGCCAGCAGCTTAGACAGGGGTGAA. Together with reference TRBV7-9 and TRBJ1-1, the CDR3 gives the full variable domain: DTGVSQNPRHKITKRGQNVTFRCDPISEHNRLYWYRQTLGQGPEFLTYFQNEAQLEKSRLLSDRFSAERPKGSFSTLEIQRTEQGDSAMYLCASSLDRGEAFFGQGTRLTVV.

This clone was counted between two and nine times. The read ends 3 residues shy of where the CDR3 ends; the end is completed using the germline J gene. This chain joins TRBV7-9 and TRBJ2-4, with a tentative D call TRBD2 (7 bases). CDR1 and CDR2 from the germline V gene are SEHNR and FQNEAQ (reference sequence). The CDR3 has 15 amino acids. V was pared by 1 base and J by 2 bases, with 9 bases between. The DNA read from the CDR3 is TGTGCCAGCAGCTTAGTGCGGGGGCCCAAAAACATT. Protein product: CASSLVRGPKNI. The CDR3 as a whole reads CASSLVRGPKNIQYF.

This clone is termed large. The DNA ends 3 residues before the CDR3 does, and the rest of the CDR3 is filled in from the germline J gene. The chain combines TRBV5-1 with TRBJ1-5; D possibly corresponds to TRBD1 (6 bases). Per the germline V gene, CDR1 is SGHRS and CDR2 is YFSETQ. The CDR3 loop spans 13 amino acids. Trimming shortened V by 2 bases and J by 7 bases, and 10 bases separated the two germline ends. The CDR3 protein is CASSFEGDQPQHF. CDR3 DNA (partial): TGCGCCAGCAGCTTTGAGGGGGACCAGCCC.

CDR3 DNA (partial): TGTGCCAGCAGCCGCCAAGAGACC. Protein sequence: CASSRQET. The whole CDR3 protein is CASSRQETQYF. The chain couples TRBV7-2 to TRBJ2-5; D is unresolved. From the germline J gene comes the end of the CDR3, since the read stops 3 residues before it. Trimming left V 5 bases short and J 1 base short, with 2 bases between. The CDR3 is 11 residues long. Germline CDR1 and CDR2: SGHTA and FQGNSA.

This clone is judged medium-sized. The CDR3 is cut off 3 residues early in the read; its end comes from the germline J gene. This chain connects TRBV19 to TRBJ2-4; D remains unclear. Per the germline V gene, CDR1 is LNHDA and CDR2 is SQIVND (reference sequence). The CDR3 spans 11 residues. The CDR3: CASSLGSIQYF. Partial CDR3 DNA: TGTGCCAGTAGCCTAGGATCAATT.

Comments on this clone: From the germline J gene comes the end of the CDR3, since the read stops 3 residues before it. J is TRBJ2-7 and V is TRBV7-2; possibly TRBD1 or TRBD2 for D (5 bases each). The length of the CDR3 is 12 residues. Looked up from germline, CDR1 is SGHTA and CDR2 is FQGNSA. V lost 5 bases and J 3 bases, leaving 8 bases between the germline ends. The part of the CDR3 DNA that was read is TGTGCCAGCAGCCCAGGGAGCTACGAG. It yields the protein CASSPGSYE. The whole CDR3 protein reads CASSPGSYEQYF.

This clone has only a few counts. The read ends 3 residues shy of where the CDR3 ends; the end is completed using the germline J gene. The gene calls are TRBV19 and TRBJ1-4; perhaps TRBD1 as D (5 bases). Germline V gene lookup returns CDR1 LNHDA and CDR2 SQIVND (reference sequence). Between the trimmed V and J ends, which lost 8 bases and 5 bases, there was a span of 21 bases. This CDR3 comprises 16 residues. CDR3 amino acids: CASGRRPAGLNEKLFF. The covered CDR3 bases are TGTGCCAGTGGCAGGCGCCCGGCAGGGTTGAATGAAAAA.

A few counts support this clone. With the read ending 3 residues before the CDR3 end, the germline J gene is used to fill in that end. This rearrangement joins TRBV19 to TRBJ2-1, with D possibly TRBD1 on 6 matching bases. V lost 3 bases and J 5 bases, leaving 14 bases between the germline ends. The CDR3 has 15 amino acids. The germline CDR1 and CDR2 sequences are LNHDA and SQIVND (reference sequence). The CDR3: CASSIFGQHNNEQFF. The covered CDR3 bases are TGTGCCAGTAGTATCTTTGGACAGCACAACAATGAG.